Listed below are T cell receptor beta chains from one sample, sequenced in a study of patients and donors after allogeneic stem cell transplantation. TCRdb redid the calling of the RT-PCR reads with MiXCR, one entry per CDR3 protein. The sample records about 110,000 distinct CDR3 sequences, roughly 37% being singletons. The sequencing sample was made of blood, either unsorted or a sorted T cell fraction (not recorded which). The source is a human donor who was either an allogeneic HSCT recipient or a stem cell or donor lymphocyte infusion donor (not recorded which). It is not recorded whose cells these are; they may come from a transplant donor. The CDR3 runs from the conserved cysteine through the conserved F or W. D genes are given only for firm matches. Some rows have no size entry. The others give once, few or many, or a class for an expanded clone.

abundance,j_gene,d_gene,v_gene,CDR3aa,CDR3nt
few,TRBJ1-4,TRBD1,TRBV20-1,CSATTGGDEKLFF,TGCAGTGCCACGACAGGGGGGGATGAAAAACTGTTTTTT
-,TRBJ1-6,TRBD1,TRBV12-3/TRBV12-4,CASSSRQGGSPLHF,TGTGCCAGCAGCTCCAGACAGGGTGGGTCACCCCTCCACTTT
-,TRBJ1-6,-,TRBV7-2,CASSLGDRRVNSPLHF,TGTGCCAGCAGCTTGGGTGACAGGCGCGTTAATTCACCCCTCCACTTT
-,TRBJ2-1,-,TRBV3-1,CASSREWLAGSSGEQFF,TGTGCCAGCAGCCGAGAGTGGCTAGCTGGAAGTAGCGGTGAGCAGTTCTTC
-,TRBJ2-7,-,TRBV12-3/TRBV12-4,CASSRVYRSYEQYF,TGTGCCAGCTCCCGGGTCTATCGCTCCTACGAGCAGTACTTC
many,TRBJ2-3,-,TRBV20-1,CSASGIDTQYF,TGCAGTGCTAGCGGGATAGATACGCAGTATTTT
few,TRBJ1-2,TRBD1,TRBV7-2,CASSPGQPKAYGYTF,TGTGCCAGCAGCCCGGGACAGCCGAAAGCCTATGGCTACACCTTC
-,TRBJ2-7,-,TRBV4-1,CASSQAVWSPREQYF,TGCGCCAGCAGCCAAGCAGTCTGGTCCCCTAGGGAGCAGTACTTC
-,TRBJ2-4,-,TRBV29-1,CSVGLSGNIQYF,TGCAGCGTTGGGCTAAGCGGGAACATTCAGTACTTC
-,TRBJ2-7,-,TRBV20-1,CSGIRVHEQYF,TGCAGTGGAATCAGGGTTCACGAGCAGTACTTC
-,TRBJ1-3,-,TRBV4-3,CASSLDPSSFGNTIYF,TGCGCCAGCAGCCTAGATCCATCCAGCTTTGGAAACACCATATATTTT
few,TRBJ2-6,-,TRBV20-1,CSARVSSGANVLTF,TGCAGTGCTAGAGTCTCCTCTGGGGCCAACGTCCTGACTTTC
few,TRBJ1-3,-,TRBV12-3/TRBV12-4,CASSLEGSASSGNTIYF,TGTGCCAGCAGTCTCGAGGGCTCGGCGAGCTCTGGAAACACCATATATTTT
few,TRBJ2-3,-,TRBV7-2,CASSLGTQKDTQYF,TGTGCCAGCAGCTTGGGAACCCAGAAGGATACGCAGTATTTT
-,TRBJ2-1,TRBD2,TRBV5-1,CASSWASGRLRYNEQFF,TGCGCCAGCAGTTGGGCTAGCGGGAGGTTAAGGTACAATGAGCAGTTCTTC
few,TRBJ1-2,-,TRBV5-6,CASSLGPAEDGYTF,TGTGCCAGCAGCTTGGGGCCTGCGGAGGATGGCTACACCTTC
-,TRBJ1-2,-,TRBV29-1,CSVELEGYGYTF,TGCAGCGTTGAACTGGAGGGCTATGGCTACACCTTC
few,TRBJ1-2,TRBD1,TRBV5-1,CASSQRTGGRYGYTF,TGCGCCAGCAGCCAAAGGACAGGGGGACGCTATGGCTACACCTTC
-,TRBJ2-3,-,TRBV12-3/TRBV12-4,CATQEFTDTQYF,TGTGCCACCCAGGAGTTTACAGATACGCAGTATTTT
-,TRBJ2-4,-,TRBV30,CAWSVMAGRPKNIQYF,TGTGCCTGGAGTGTAATGGCTGGGAGGCCAAAAAACATTCAGTACTTC
-,TRBJ1-4,-,TRBV5-6,CASSTPGNEKLFF,TGTGCCAGCTCTACGCCGGGAAATGAAAAACTGTTTTTT
-,TRBJ1-1,-,TRBV12-5,CASGLAGKGYGGDTEAFF,TGTGCTAGTGGTTTGGCAGGAAAGGGTTACGGGGGGGACACTGAAGCTTTCTTT
-,TRBJ2-1,TRBD2,TRBV24-1,CATSWGGRGIYNEQFF,TGTGCCACCAGTTGGGGCGGGAGGGGAATTTACAATGAGCAGTTCTTC
-,TRBJ1-6,-,TRBV5-1,CASSLVVGGIGSPLHF,TGCGCCAGCAGCTTGGTGGTTGGGGGTATAGGTTCACCCCTCCACTTT
once,TRBJ2-1,-,TRBV24-1,CATSDVARAPNEQFF,TGTGCCACCAGTGATGTGGCGCGAGCCCCTAATGAGCAGTTCTTC
few,TRBJ1-1,-,TRBV4-3,CASSQVWGVEAFF,TGCGCCAGCAGCCAAGTGTGGGGGGTAGAAGCTTTCTTT
few,TRBJ1-3,-,TRBV7-2,CASSLLNTIYF,TGTGCCAGCAGCTTACTAAACACCATATATTTT
few,TRBJ1-6,TRBD1,TRBV20-1,CSAREDRASPLHF,TGCAGTGCTAGAGAGGACAGGGCTTCACCCCTCCACTTT
few,TRBJ1-4,-,TRBV25-1,CASSSGGGGEKLFF,TGTGCCAGCAGCTCCGGGGGGGGAGGAGAAAAACTGTTTTTT
-,TRBJ1-1,-,TRBV20-1,CSATHTGRGTEAFF,TGCAGTGCCACACATACAGGACGTGGCACTGAAGCTTTCTTT
many,TRBJ1-6,-,TRBV27,CASSSHKGPLNSPLHF,TGTGCCAGCAGTAGCCACAAGGGCCCTTTAAATTCACCCCTCCACTTT
-,TRBJ2-2,-,TRBV7-2,CASSPSGNTGELFF,TGTGCCAGCAGCCCTTCAGGGAACACCGGGGAGCTGTTTTTT
once,TRBJ2-1,TRBD2,TRBV4-3,CASGQRTSGFNEQFF,TGCGCCAGCGGCCAAAGGACTAGCGGGTTCAATGAGCAGTTCTTC
many,TRBJ2-5,TRBD1,TRBV5-6,CASSSGQGTQETQYF,TGTGCCAGCAGCTCCGGACAGGGGACCCAAGAGACCCAGTACTTC
-,TRBJ1-2,-,TRBV10-3,CAISESGHTYGYTF,TGTGCCATCAGTGAAAGTGGACACACATATGGCTACACCTTC
few,TRBJ1-4,-,TRBV5-1,CASSSYRHEKLFF,TGCGCCAGCAGCAGTTACAGACATGAAAAACTGTTTTTT
-,TRBJ2-7,TRBD2,TRBV4-3,CASSRRSTTSGREMYF,TGCGCCAGCAGCCGAAGGTCTACAACTAGCGGGAGAGAGATGTACTTC
few,TRBJ1-1,-,TRBV19,CASSIFLGNTEAFF,TGTGCCAGTAGTATTTTTTTGGGGAACACTGAAGCTTTCTTT
-,TRBJ1-2,-,TRBV6-5,CASSYNRKANYGYTF,TGTGCCAGCAGTTACAACAGGAAAGCTAACTATGGCTACACCTTC
-,TRBJ2-5,-,TRBV6-5,CASSYSVREETQYF,TGTGCCAGCAGTTACTCGGTGCGGGAAGAGACCCAGTACTTC
-,TRBJ2-6,-,TRBV6-5,CASSRTHSGANVLTF,TGTGCCAGCAGTAGGACACACTCTGGGGCCAACGTCCTGACTTTC
-,TRBJ2-7,-,TRBV12-3/TRBV12-4,CASSLRARLYEQYF,TGTGCCAGCAGTTTGAGGGCAAGGCTCTACGAGCAGTACTTC
-,TRBJ2-2,-,TRBV29-1,CSASTTGELFF,TGCAGCGCCTCGACTACCGGGGAGCTGTTTTTT
-,TRBJ2-7,-,TRBV20-1,CSARRGFPYEQYF,TGCAGTGCTAGAAGGGGCTTCCCCTACGAGCAGTACTTC